What follows are 3 T cell receptor beta chains derived from one specimen sequenced in a study of blood T cell repertoires in COVID-19. TCRdb's copy holds only in-frame clones and misses some; the assay was immunoSEQ multiplex PCR. This table has 300,000 to 400,000 clones, roughly 90% appearing once. The sample consisted of PBMCs or T cells enriched from blood (not recorded which). These TCRs come from a woman in her twenties or thirties with acute COVID-19.

This clone has just one count. This chain's CDR3 is CASSFEGGNTEAFF. CDR3 DNA: TGTGCCAGCAGCTTTGAGGGAGGAAACACTGAAGCTTTCTTT. J is TRBJ1-1 and V is TRBV7-9; D unresolved. CDR3 length equals 14 residues. The germline V gene has CDR1 SEHNR and CDR2 FQNEAQ (reference sequence). The germline V and J ends were trimmed by 3 bases and 2 bases, with 10 bases remaining between them.

This chain joins TRBV11-2 and TRBJ1-1; 8 bases match TRBD1. Per the germline V gene, CDR1 is SGHAT and CDR2 is FQNNGV. The CDR3 totals 14 residues. V was clipped by 2 bases and J by 5 bases; unmatched bases: 4. The CDR3 DNA is TGTGCCAGCAGCTTAATCACAGGGGGGACTGAAGCTTTCTTT. Its translation is CASSLITGGTEAFF.

The gene calls are TRBV27 and TRBJ1-6; weak D call: TRBD1 (6 bases). Trimming left V 6 bases short and J 7 bases short, with 16 bases between. Germline CDR1 MNHEY, CDR2 SMNVEV (reference sequence). The CDR3 is made up of 15 amino acids. The CDR3, as DNA: TGTGCCAGCAGGCCTAACAGGGTGGGGAATTCACCCCTCCACTTT. Translated, it gives CASRPNRVGNSPLHF.